A single sample gave rise to the 24 T cell receptor beta chains below, sequenced in a study of T cells in Graves' hyperthyroidism and ophthalmopathy. Using RNA transcripts as the source, TCR beta CDR3 regions were amplified. The HTBI primer set drove a first-round RT-PCR of the TCR CDR3. Using its own MiXCR run on the multiplex PCR reads, TCRdb lists one record per CDR3 protein. Here the sample spans under 450,000 distinct CDR3 sequences, around a sixth being singletons. Material for sequencing was blood. The source of these receptors is a woman between 18 and 30 years old with Graves' hyperthyroidism.

This clonotype turned up a few times. Possible read error: a much larger clone is one base away. The chain joins TRBV2 to TRBJ1-2, with D tentatively TRBD1 (5 bases). The length of the CDR3 is 14 residues. The V gene's germline CDR1 is SNHLY and CDR2 FYNNEI. CDR3 DNA sequence: TGTGCCAGCAGTCTACAAGGGAGGGACTATGGCTGCACCTTC. Translation gives CASSLQGRDYGCTF. The full variable domain, with the rest looked up from reference TRBV2 and TRBJ1-2, is EPEVTQTPSHQVTQMGQEVILRCVPISNHLYFYWYRQILGQKVEFLVSFYNNEISEKSEIFDDQFSVERPDGSNFTLKIRSTKLEDSAMYFCASSLQGRDYGCTFGSGTRLTVV.

Worth noting for this clonotype: At one of its ends the junction is not consistent with the germline gene, which may arise from a read error. This chain links TRBV9 with TRBJ2-1; 9 bases are a match to TRBD1. The germline gives CDR1 SGDLS, CDR2 YYNGEE. This CDR3 region has 16 residues. The CDR3: CVSSVRGQGTYNEQFF. The DNA of the CDR3 is TGTGTCAGCAGCGTAAGGGGACAGGGAACCTACAATGAGCAGTTCTTC.

The table lists this clonotype with a few counts. The chain carries TRBV20-1 and TRBJ2-4; D is unclear. Germline V gene lookup returns CDR1 DFQATT and CDR2 SNEGSKA (reference sequence). The V gene lost 0 bases and the J gene lost 8 bases, with 11 bases spanning the gap. The CDR3 has 13 residues. The CDR3 loop is CSARDPALDIQYF. CDR3 DNA: TGCAGTGCTAGAGATCCGGCTTTAGACATTCAGTACTTC.

This clonotype was counted many times. V usage is TRBV12-5 and J usage is TRBJ2-7, with D tentatively TRBD2 (5 bases). There are 15 residues in the CDR3. Germline V gene data show CDR1 as LGHNT and CDR2 as FRNRAP. Trimming shortened V by 1 base and J by 0 bases, and 10 bases separated the two germline ends. The CDR3 here is CASGLGEWGSYEQYF. DNA of the CDR3: TGTGCTAGTGGTTTGGGGGAGTGGGGCTCCTACGAGCAGTACTTC.

The rearrangement uses TRBV6-1 and TRBJ2-1; 7 positions match TRBD2. The V and J ends lost 7 bases and 14 bases, in that order; junction bases with no gene match: 8. CDR1 is MNHNS, CDR2 SASEGT, per germline. The CDR3 is made up of 11 amino acids. The CDR3 is CASILRESKFF. CDR3 coding DNA: TGTGCCAGCATCTTGCGGGAGAGTAAGTTCTTC.

This clonotype has just a few counts. A much larger clone differs by one base, so this may be a read error. This chain links TRBV29-1 with TRBJ1-3; no clear D gene. Germline CDR1 and CDR2: SQVTM and ANQGSEA. This CDR3 is built from 14 residues. CDR3 bases: TGCAGCGTTGTAGGCGAGAGCTCTGTAAACACCATATATTTT. It codes for CSVVGESSVNTIYF.

This clonotype was observed at least ten times. The chain couples TRBV6-5 to TRBJ1-2, with 7 bases lining up with TRBD1. CDR3 length: 15 amino acids. Germline lookup yields CDR1 MNHEY and CDR2 SVGAGI. Losses at the gene ends were 0 bases for V and 3 bases for J; bases not matched to a gene: 4. Here the CDR3 reads CASSYSTGLDYGYTF. DNA of the CDR3: TGTGCCAGCAGTTACTCGACAGGGCTGGACTATGGCTACACCTTC.

This chain uses TRBV2 with TRBJ1-2; TRBD1 aligns across 8 bases. CDR3 length equals 13 residues. Germline-derived CDR1 and CDR2 are SNHLY and FYNNEI. Germline trimming cut 6 bases from V and 7 bases from J; bases unmatched to any gene: 7. Written as DNA, the CDR3 is TGTGCCAGCAGGGTGCAGGGGGCTGGTGGCTACACCTTC. This sequence encodes CASRVQGAGGYTF.

This clonotype was counted between two and nine times. The chain has TRBV4-1 and TRBJ2-7; tentatively, D is TRBD2 (7 bases). CDR1 and CDR2 (germline): MGHRA, YSYEKL. The CDR3 sequence is 16 residues long. Trimming pared 0 bases from V and 0 bases from J, leaving 12 bases between. Written as DNA, the CDR3 is TGCGCCAGCAGCCAAGATGTCGGGGGGCTCTCCTACGAGCAGTACTTC. Amino acid sequence: CASSQDVGGLSYEQYF.

Many counts were recorded for this clonotype. The rearrangement links TRBV11-2 to TRBJ2-5, with TRBD2 matching 8 bases. V gave up 2 bases and J gave up 3 bases; unmatched junction bases: 11. CDR1 is SGHAT, CDR2 FQNNGV, per germline. The CDR3 has 17 residues. CDR3 nucleotide sequence: TGTGCCAGCAGCTTATACGGGAGCGGGAGTAGGGAAGAGACCCAGTACTTC. It specifies CASSLYGSGSREETQYF.

This clonotype was recorded many times. The rearrangement uses TRBV20-1 and TRBJ2-5; D is possibly TRBD1 or TRBD2 (6 bases each). CDR3 length: 16 residues. Germline values: CDR1 DFQATT, CDR2 SNEGSKA (reference sequence). Trimming pared 4 bases from V and 5 bases from J, leaving 23 bases between. CDR3 DNA: TGCAGTGCTACACCCAAGTCTGTTCGGGGGCTTGAGACCCAGTACTTC. It translates to CSATPKSVRGLETQYF.

There are a few counts of this clonotype. Given a much more abundant clone one base away, this may be a read error. The V gene is TRBV11-2, the J gene TRBJ2-5; unclear D gene. In germline, CDR1 is SGHAT, CDR2 FQNNGV. CDR3 size: 12 residues. DNA for the CDR3: TGTGCCGGCAGCTTACAGAGGGAGACCCAGTACTTC. Its protein is CAGSLQRETQYF.

This clonotype was recorded at least ten times. The chain links TRBV19 to TRBJ2-1; 14 positions agree with TRBD2. The germline V gene has CDR1 LNHDA and CDR2 SQIVND (reference sequence). The CDR3 runs to 17 residues. With 3 bases clipped from V and 2 bases from J, the junction kept 3 bases outside the gene matches. The CDR3 region is CASSIPTSGGAYNEQFF. CDR3 sequence (DNA): TGTGCCAGTAGTATCCCGACTAGCGGGGGGGCCTACAATGAGCAGTTCTTC. Complete variable domain (other parts from reference TRBV19 and TRBJ2-1): DGGITQSPKYLFRKEGQNVTLSCEQNLNHDAMYWYRQDPGQGLRLIYYSQIVNDFQKGDIAEGYSVSREKKESFPLTVTSAQKNPTAFYLCASSIPTSGGAYNEQFFGPGTRLTVL.

There are many counts of this clonotype. Here the CDR3 reads CASSLYPASFETQYF. The CDR3 bases are TGTGCCAGCAGTTTATATCCAGCTTCATTCGAGACCCAGTACTTC. J is TRBJ2-5 and V is TRBV12-3 or TRBV12-4; D is ambiguous. Trimming removed 2 bases from V and 5 bases from J, with 15 bases in between. The CDR3 loop spans 15 amino acids.

In its sample, this clonotype was seen many times. J is TRBJ2-1 and V is TRBV12-3 or TRBV12-4, with 11 bases that match TRBD2. The V segment lost 8 bases and the J segment 7 bases; nucleotides outside the gene matches: 10. The CDR3 is made up of 15 amino acids. The CDR3 region is CASGPGLAEGNEQFF. For the CDR3, the DNA is TGTGCCAGCGGCCCGGGACTAGCGGAGGGGAATGAGCAGTTCTTC.

The chain has TRBV10-2 and TRBJ2-1; 7 positions match TRBD2. This CDR3 region has 15 residues. Germline V gene sequence: CDR1 WSHSY, CDR2 SAAADI. Unmatched junction bases numbered 7, after V lost 4 bases and J lost 4 bases. The CDR3 loop reads CASSGEAGEYNEQFF. Here the CDR3 DNA reads TGCGCCAGCAGTGGGGAGGCGGGGGAATACAATGAGCAGTTCTTC.

This rearrangement joins TRBV11-2 to TRBJ1-1; D ambiguous. CDR3 length equals 15 residues. Germline CDR1 SGHAT, CDR2 FQNNGV. The V and J ends lost 7 bases and 3 bases respectively, with 18 bases between them. The CDR3 region has the DNA TGTGCCAGCACCCCCATCGGGAGACGGGACACTGAAGCTTTCTTT. It translates to CASTPIGRRDTEAFF.

There are many counts of this clonotype. The rearrangement joins TRBV11-2 to TRBJ1-2; the D gene is possibly TRBD1 (5 bases). The ends were cut back, 5 bases at V and 7 bases at J, with 20 bases in the middle. This CDR3 is built from 15 residues. Per germline, CDR1 SGHAT and CDR2 FQNNGV. The CDR3 is CASSHWDSRESGYTF. Written as DNA, the CDR3 is TGTGCCAGCAGCCACTGGGACTCTCGAGAGTCTGGCTACACCTTC.

V and J are TRBV7-6 and TRBJ2-3; D remains ambiguous. CDR1 is SGHVS and CDR2 is FNYEAQ in the germline V gene. V lost 2 bases and J 4 bases, leaving 10 bases between the germline ends. The CDR3 totals 14 residues. The DNA of the CDR3 is TGTGCCAGCAGCTTAACCTTGGGGTCAGATACGCAGTATTTT. It yields the protein CASSLTLGSDTQYF.

This clonotype was seen many times. The J gene is TRBJ2-1, the V gene TRBV5-1; 16 bases match TRBD2. The J segment lost 15 bases and the V segment lost 3 bases, leaving 9 bases of the junction unmatched. This CDR3 contains 15 residues. Per germline, CDR1 SGHRS and CDR2 YFSETQ. The CDR3 nucleotides are TGCGCCAGCAGCTGGGGACTAGCGGGAGGGCTATCTCTGTTCTTC. Its protein is CASSWGLAGGLSLFF.

This clonotype was detected ten times or more. DNA for the CDR3: TGCAGTGCTAGTTCAGAGTCCGAGCAGTACTTC. This sequence encodes CSASSESEQYF. The V and J genes are TRBV20-1 and TRBJ2-7; no clear D gene. V was pared by 3 bases and J by 6 bases, with 9 bases between. Germline V gene sequence: CDR1 DFQATT, CDR2 SNEGSKA (reference sequence). The CDR3 consists of 11 residues.

This chain connects TRBV18 to TRBJ2-1; D remains ambiguous. There are 17 residues in the CDR3. Trimming cost V 4 bases and J 0 bases, with 16 bases left between them. Germline CDR1 KGHSH, CDR2 LQKENI. The chain's CDR3 is CASSRPREWSSYNEQFF. DNA of the CDR3: TGTGCCAGCTCACGCCCTAGGGAATGGAGCTCCTACAATGAGCAGTTCTTC.

A remark on this clonotype: A read error is possible here, since a much larger clone lies one base away. The chain has TRBV5-1 and TRBJ2-7; tentatively, D is TRBD2 (5 bases). The germline V gene has CDR1 SGHRS and CDR2 YFSETQ. The CDR3 totals 15 residues. The CDR3 DNA is TGCGCCAGCAACTTGGATCGAGGGTCAACCTACGAGCAGTACTTC. The encoded protein is CASNLDRGSTYEQYF.

The table lists this clonotype with many counts. The chain joins TRBV2 to TRBJ2-5; 12 bases line up with TRBD2. V gave up 4 bases and J gave up 7 bases; unmatched junction bases: 10. CDR3 length equals 16 residues. Germline V gene data show CDR1 as SNHLY and CDR2 as FYNNEI. The CDR3 spells CASSAHRTSGIGTQYF. DNA for the CDR3: TGTGCCAGCAGTGCTCACAGGACTAGCGGGATTGGGACCCAGTACTTC.